Sequencing of this T cell receptor beta chain was carried out in a study of cytomegalovirus exposure and HLA in healthy donors. Study-wide results and caveats: Analysis performed later found more than 15,000 TCR beta sequences associated with HLA alleles at 0.05 false discovery rate.

The primer mix had 60 Vbeta and 13 Jbeta primers. Only in-frame clones appear in the TCRdb table, and some are missing; sequencing was by immunoSEQ multiplex PCR. The repertoire holds approximately 150,000 clones, with nearly 70% as singletons. This CDR3 comprises 13 residues. The germline V and J ends were trimmed by 5 bases and 7 bases, with 14 bases remaining between them. Looked up from germline, CDR1 is SGHAT and CDR2 is FQNNGV. A word on this clone: The antigen remains undetermined.

Sequenced material: PBMCs. The sequence derives from a young man in good health and CMV-seropositive. This chain joins TRBV11-2 and TRBJ1-1, with TRBD1 as a possible D gene (5 bases). As DNA, the CDR3 is TGTGCCAGCAGCCCAGGGATGGCTCGTGAAGCTTTCTTT. This translates into CASSPGMAREAFF.